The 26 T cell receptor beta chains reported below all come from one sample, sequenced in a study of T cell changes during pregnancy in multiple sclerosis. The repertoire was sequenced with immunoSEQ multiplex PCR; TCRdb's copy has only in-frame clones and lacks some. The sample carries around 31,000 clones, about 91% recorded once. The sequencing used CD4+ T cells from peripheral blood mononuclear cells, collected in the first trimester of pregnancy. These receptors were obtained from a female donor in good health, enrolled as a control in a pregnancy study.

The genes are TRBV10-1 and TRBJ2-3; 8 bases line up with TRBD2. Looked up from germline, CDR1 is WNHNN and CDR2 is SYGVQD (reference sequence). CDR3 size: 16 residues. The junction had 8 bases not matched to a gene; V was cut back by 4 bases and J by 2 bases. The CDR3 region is CASSARGAFFTDTQYF. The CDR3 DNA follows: TGCGCCAGCAGTGCGCGGGGGGCCTTCTTCACAGATACGCAGTATTTT.

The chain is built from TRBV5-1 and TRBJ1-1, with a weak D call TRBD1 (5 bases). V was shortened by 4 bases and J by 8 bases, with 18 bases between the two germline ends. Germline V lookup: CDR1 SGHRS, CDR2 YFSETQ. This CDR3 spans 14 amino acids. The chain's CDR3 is CASSPGGTGDEAFF. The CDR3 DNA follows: TGCGCCAGCAGCCCGGGTGGTACGGGGGACGAAGCTTTCTTT.

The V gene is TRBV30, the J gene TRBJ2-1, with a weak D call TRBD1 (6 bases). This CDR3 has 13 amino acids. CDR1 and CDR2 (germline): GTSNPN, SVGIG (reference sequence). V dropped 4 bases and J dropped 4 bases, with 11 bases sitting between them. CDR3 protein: CAWTVQGYNEQFF. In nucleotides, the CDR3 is TGTGCCTGGACCGTCCAGGGGTACAATGAGCAGTTCTTC.

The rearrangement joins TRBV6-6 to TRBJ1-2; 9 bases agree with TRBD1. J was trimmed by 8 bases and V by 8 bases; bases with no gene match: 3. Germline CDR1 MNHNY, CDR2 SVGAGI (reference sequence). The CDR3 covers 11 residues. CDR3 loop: CASRTGGGYTF. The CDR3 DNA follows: TGTGCCAGCCGTACAGGGGGCGGCTACACCTTC.

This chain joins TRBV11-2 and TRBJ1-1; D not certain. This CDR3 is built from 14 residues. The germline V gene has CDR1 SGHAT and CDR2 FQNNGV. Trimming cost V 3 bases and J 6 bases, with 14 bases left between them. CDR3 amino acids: CASSLNSQLPEAFF. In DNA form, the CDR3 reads TGTGCCAGCAGCTTGAACAGTCAGTTGCCTGAAGCTTTCTTT.

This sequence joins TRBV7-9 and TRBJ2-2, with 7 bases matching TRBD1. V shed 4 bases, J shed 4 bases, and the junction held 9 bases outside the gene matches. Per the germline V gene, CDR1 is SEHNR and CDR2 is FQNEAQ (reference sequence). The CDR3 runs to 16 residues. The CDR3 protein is CASSSPNQGVTGELFF. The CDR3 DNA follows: TGTGCCAGCAGCTCCCCCAATCAGGGGGTCACCGGGGAGCTGTTTTTT. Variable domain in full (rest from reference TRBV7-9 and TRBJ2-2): DTGVSQNPRHKITKRGQNVTFRCDPISEHNRLYWYRQTLGQGPEFLTYFQNEAQLEKSRLLSDRFSAERPKGSFSTLEIQRTEQGDSAMYLCASSSPNQGVTGELFFGEGSRLTVL.

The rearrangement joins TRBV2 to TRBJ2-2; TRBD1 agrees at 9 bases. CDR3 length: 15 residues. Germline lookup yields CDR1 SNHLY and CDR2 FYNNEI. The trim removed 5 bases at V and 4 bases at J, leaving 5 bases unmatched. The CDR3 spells CASSSRTGATGELFF. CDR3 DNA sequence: TGTGCCAGCAGTAGTCGGACAGGGGCCACCGGGGAGCTGTTTTTT. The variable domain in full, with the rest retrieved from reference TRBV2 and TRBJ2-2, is EPEVTQTPSHQVTQMGQEVILRCVPISNHLYFYWYRQILGQKVEFLVSFYNNEISEKSEIFDDQFSVERPDGSNFTLKIRSTKLEDSAMYFCASSSRTGATGELFFGEGSRLTVL.

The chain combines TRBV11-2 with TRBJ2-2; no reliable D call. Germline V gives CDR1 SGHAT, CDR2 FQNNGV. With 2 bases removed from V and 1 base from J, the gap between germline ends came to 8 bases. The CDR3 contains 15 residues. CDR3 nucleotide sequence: TGTGCCAGCAGCTTAAACCAGGAGAACACCGGGGAGCTGTTTTTT. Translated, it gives CASSLNQENTGELFF.

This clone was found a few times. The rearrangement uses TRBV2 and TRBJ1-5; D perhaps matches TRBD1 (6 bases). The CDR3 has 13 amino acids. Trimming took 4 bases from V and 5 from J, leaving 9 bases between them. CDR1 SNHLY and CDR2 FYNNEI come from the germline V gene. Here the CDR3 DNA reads TGTGCCAGCAGTGGGACAGCTTATCAGCCCCAGCATTTT. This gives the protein CASSGTAYQPQHF.

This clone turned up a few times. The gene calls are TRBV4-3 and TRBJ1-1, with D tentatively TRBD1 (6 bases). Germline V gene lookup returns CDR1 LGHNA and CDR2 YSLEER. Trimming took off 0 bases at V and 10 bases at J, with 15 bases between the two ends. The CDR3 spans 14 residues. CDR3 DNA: TGCGCCAGCAGCCAAGAAGTGGGACAAATAAGAGCTTTCTTT. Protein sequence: CASSQEVGQIRAFF.

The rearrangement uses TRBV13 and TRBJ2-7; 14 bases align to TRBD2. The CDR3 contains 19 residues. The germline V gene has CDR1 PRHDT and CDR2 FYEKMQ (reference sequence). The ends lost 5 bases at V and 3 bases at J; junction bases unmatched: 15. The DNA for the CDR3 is TGTGCCAGCAGCGGAGAGTCGGGACTAGCGGGGGCCCTCGGCTACGAGCAGTACTTC. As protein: CASSGESGLAGALGYEQYF.

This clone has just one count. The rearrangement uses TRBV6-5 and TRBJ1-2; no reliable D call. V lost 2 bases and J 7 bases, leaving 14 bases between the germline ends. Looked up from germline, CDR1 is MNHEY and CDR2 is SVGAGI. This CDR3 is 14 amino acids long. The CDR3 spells CASSYRSGEAGYTF. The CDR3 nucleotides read TGTGCCAGCAGTTACCGGTCGGGAGAGGCTGGCTACACCTTC.

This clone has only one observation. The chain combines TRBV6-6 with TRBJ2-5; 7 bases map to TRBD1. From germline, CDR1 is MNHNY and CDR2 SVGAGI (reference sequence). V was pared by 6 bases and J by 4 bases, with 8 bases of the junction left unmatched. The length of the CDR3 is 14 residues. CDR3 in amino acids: CASSPMTGLETQYF. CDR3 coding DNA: TGTGCCAGCAGCCCCATGACAGGGTTAGAGACCCAGTACTTC.

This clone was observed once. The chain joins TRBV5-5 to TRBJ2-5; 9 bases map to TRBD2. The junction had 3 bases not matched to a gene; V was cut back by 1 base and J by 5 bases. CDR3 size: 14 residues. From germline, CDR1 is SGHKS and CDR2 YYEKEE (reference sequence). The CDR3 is CASSLLAGPETQYF. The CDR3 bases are TGTGCCAGCAGCTTGCTAGCGGGGCCGGAGACCCAGTACTTC.

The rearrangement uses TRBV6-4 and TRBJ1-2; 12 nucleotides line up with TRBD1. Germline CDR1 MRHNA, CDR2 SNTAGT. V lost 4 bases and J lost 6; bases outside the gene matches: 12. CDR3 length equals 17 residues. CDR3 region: CASSVPGQGAPIHGYTF. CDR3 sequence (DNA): TGTGCCAGCAGTGTCCCGGGACAGGGGGCCCCCATCCATGGCTACACCTTC.

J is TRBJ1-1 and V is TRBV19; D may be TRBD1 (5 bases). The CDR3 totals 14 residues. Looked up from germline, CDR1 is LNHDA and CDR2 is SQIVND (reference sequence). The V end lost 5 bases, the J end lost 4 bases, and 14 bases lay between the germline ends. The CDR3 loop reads CASSGWGDGTEAFF. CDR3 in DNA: TGTGCCAGTAGTGGGTGGGGCGATGGCACTGAAGCTTTCTTT. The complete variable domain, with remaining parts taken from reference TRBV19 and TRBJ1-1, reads DGGITQSPKYLFRKEGQNVTLSCEQNLNHDAMYWYRQDPGQGLRLIYYSQIVNDFQKGDIAEGYSVSREKKESFPLTVTSAQKNPTAFYLCASSGWGDGTEAFFGQGTRLTVV.

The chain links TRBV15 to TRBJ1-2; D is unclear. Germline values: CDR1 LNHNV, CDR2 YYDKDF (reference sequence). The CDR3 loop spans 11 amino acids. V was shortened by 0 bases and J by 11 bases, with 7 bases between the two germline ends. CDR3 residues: CATSRDSGYTF. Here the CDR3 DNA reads TGTGCCACCAGCAGAGATTCGGGGTACACCTTC.

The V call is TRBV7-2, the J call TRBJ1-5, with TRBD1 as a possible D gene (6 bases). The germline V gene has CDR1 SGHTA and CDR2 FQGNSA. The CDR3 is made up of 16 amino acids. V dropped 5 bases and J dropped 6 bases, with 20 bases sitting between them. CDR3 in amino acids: CASSRSGGAVGQPQHF. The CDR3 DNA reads TGTGCCAGCAGCCGAAGCGGGGGCGCAGTGGGTCAGCCCCAGCATTTT.

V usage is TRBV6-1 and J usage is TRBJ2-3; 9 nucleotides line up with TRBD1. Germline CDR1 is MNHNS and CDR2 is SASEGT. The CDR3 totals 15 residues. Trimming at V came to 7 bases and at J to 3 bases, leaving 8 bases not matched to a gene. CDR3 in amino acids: CASTVRTGETDTQYF. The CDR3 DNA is TGTGCCAGCACGGTGAGGACAGGGGAAACAGATACGCAGTATTTT.

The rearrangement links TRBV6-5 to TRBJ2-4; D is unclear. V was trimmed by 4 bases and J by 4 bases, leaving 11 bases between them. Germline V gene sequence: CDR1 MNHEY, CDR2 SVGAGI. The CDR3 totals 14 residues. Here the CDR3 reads CASSLTDSKNIQYF. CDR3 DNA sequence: TGTGCCAGCAGTTTAACCGACTCAAAAAACATTCAGTACTTC.

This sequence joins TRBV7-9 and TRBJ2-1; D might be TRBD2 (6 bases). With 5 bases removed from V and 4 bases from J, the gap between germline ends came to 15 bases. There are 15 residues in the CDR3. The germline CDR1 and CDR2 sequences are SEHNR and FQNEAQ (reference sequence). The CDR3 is CASSPRGNPYNEQFF. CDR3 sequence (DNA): TGTGCCAGCAGCCCCCGGGGGAACCCTTACAATGAGCAGTTCTTC.

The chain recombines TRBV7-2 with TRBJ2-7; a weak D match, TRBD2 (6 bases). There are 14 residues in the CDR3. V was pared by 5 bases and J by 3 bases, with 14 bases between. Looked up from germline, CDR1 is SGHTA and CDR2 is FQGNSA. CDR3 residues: CASSRYPGDYEQYF. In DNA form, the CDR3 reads TGTGCCAGCAGCCGATACCCGGGGGACTACGAGCAGTACTTC.

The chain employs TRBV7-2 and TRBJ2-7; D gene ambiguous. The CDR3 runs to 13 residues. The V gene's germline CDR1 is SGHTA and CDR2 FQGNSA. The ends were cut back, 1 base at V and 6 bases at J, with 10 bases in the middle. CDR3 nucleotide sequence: TGTGCCAGCAGCTTAGTGCAGGAATCCGAGCAGTACTTC. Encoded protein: CASSLVQESEQYF.

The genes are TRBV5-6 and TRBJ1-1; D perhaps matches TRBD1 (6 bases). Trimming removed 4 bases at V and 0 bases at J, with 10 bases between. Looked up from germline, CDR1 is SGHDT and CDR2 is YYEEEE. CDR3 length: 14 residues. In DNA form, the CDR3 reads TGTGCCAGCAGCCCGGACAGAGTGAACACTGAAGCTTTCTTT. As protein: CASSPDRVNTEAFF.

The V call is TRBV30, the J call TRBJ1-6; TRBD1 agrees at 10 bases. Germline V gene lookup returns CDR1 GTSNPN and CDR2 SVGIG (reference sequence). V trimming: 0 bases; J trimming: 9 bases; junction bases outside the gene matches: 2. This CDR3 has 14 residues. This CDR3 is CAWSVRQGASPLHF. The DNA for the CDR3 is TGTGCCTGGAGTGTAAGACAGGGGGCTTCACCCCTCCACTTT.

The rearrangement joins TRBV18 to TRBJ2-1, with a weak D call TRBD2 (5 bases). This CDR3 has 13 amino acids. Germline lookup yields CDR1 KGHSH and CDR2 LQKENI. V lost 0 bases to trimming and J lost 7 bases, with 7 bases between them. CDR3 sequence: CASSPPGENEQFF. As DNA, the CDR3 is TGTGCCAGCTCACCACCGGGAGAAAATGAGCAGTTCTTC.